The T cell receptor beta chain under discussion was sequenced for a study of blood T cell repertoires in COVID-19. Study-level information: COVID-19 samples collected from the United States, Italy and Spain covered acute and convalescent phases. Sources were T cells, B-cell-depleted T cells, or PBMCs; the material itself was cDNA or gDNA.

Original analysis: Amplification of reference gene primers provided the estimated nucleated cell counts. This table comes from immunoSEQ multiplex PCR, and its TCRdb copy is limited to in-frame clones, with some not included. V, J and clone size derive from that table, while D and trimming were established from the DNA sequence. Among around 180,000 clones listed, about 85% were seen once. V dropped 4 bases and J dropped 4 bases, with 14 bases sitting between them. There are 14 residues in the CDR3. CDR1 is SGHNT and CDR2 is YYREEE in the germline V gene (reference sequence). Sequenced material: peripheral blood. This TCR derives from a woman older than 75 with acute or convalescent COVID-19. V gene TRBV5-4 combines with J gene TRBJ2-5; TRBD2 is a possible D gene (5 bases). CDR3 loop: CASSHWTRSETQYF. The CDR3 region has the DNA TGTGCCAGCAGCCACTGGACTCGATCAGAGACCCAGTACTTC.